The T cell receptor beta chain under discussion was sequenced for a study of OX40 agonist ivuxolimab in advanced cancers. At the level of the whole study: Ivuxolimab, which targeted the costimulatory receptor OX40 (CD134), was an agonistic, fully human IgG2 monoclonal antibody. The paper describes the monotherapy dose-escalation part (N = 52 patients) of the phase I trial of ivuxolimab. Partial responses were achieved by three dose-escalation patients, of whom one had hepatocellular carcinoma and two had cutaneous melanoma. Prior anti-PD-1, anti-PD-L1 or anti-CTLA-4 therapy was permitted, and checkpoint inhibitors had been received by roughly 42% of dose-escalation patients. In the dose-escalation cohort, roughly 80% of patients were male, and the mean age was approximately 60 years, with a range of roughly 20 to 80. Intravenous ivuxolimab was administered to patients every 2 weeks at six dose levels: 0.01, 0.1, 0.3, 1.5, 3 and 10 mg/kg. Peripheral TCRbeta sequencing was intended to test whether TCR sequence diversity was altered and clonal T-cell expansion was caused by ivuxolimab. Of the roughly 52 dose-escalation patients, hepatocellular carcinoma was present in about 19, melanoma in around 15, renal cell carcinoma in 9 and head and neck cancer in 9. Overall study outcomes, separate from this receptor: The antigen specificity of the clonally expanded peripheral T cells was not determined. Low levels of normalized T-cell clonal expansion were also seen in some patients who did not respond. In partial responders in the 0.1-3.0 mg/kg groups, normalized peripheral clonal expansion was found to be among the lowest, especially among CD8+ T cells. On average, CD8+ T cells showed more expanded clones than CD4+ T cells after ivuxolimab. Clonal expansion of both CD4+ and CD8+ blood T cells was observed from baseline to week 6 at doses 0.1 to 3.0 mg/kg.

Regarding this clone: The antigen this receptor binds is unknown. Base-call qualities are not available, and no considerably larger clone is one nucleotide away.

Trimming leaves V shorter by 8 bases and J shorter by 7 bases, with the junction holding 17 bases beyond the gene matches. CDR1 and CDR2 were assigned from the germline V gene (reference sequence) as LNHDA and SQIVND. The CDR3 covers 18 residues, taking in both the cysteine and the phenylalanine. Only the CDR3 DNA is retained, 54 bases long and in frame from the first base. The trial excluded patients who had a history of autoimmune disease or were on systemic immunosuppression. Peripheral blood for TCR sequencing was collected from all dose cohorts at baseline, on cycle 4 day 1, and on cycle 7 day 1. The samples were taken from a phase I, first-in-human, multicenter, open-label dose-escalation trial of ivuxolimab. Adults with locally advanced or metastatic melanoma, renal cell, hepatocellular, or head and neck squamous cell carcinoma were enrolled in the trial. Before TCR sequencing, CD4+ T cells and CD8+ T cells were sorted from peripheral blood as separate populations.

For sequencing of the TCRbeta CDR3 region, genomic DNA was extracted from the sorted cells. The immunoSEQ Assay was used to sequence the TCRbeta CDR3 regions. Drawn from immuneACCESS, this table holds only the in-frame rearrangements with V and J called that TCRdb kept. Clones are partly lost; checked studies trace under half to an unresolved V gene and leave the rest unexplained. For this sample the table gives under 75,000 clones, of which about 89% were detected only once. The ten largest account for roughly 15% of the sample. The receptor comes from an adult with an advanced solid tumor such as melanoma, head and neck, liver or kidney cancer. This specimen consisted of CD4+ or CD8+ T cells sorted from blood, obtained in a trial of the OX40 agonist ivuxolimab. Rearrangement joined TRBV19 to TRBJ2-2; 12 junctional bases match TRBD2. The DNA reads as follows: TGTGCCAGTGAGTCCCTGGCTAGCGGGAGGGCGATGGACGGGGAGCTGTTTTTT. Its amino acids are CASESLASGRAMDGELFF.